Listed below are T cell receptor beta chains from one sample, sequenced in a study of regulatory T cells in long-lasting Graves disease. TCRdb processed the multiplex PCR reads anew with MiXCR; each CDR3 protein has one entry. Of 300,000 to 350,000 distinct CDR3 sequences listed, less than 20% are singletons. Sequences were derived from peripheral blood mononuclear cells (PBMCs), sampled when the disease was refractory, from a patient treated with antithyroid drugs. These receptors were obtained from a female donor with Graves disease. The CDR3 runs from the conserved cysteine through the conserved F or W. A D gene is named only where the DNA matches it firmly. The listing skips clone size in some rows; elsewhere it reads once, few, many or a size class.

TRBV2	TRBJ2-5	.	many	CASSEMWGGASETQYF	TGTGCCAGCAGTGAGATGTGGGGGGGCGCCTCGGAGACCCAGTACTTC
TRBV5-1	TRBJ2-6	.	few	CASQEGRSGANVLTF	TGCGCCAGCCAGGAGGGGCGCTCTGGGGCCAACGTCCTGACTTTC
TRBV10-2	TRBJ1-1	.	few	CASLNPQRLNTEAFF	TGCGCCAGCCTAAACCCTCAGAGACTGAACACTGAAGCTTTCTTT
TRBV5-1	TRBJ1-6	.	few	CASSLGGSRHGSPLHF	TGCGCCAGCAGCTTGGGGGGCAGCCGACATGGATCACCCCTCCACTTT
TRBV18	TRBJ1-5	.	.	CASSPLPEGFGNQPQHF	TGTGCCAGCTCACCACTCCCTGAGGGATTCGGCAATCAGCCCCAGCATTTT
TRBV6-1	TRBJ2-2	TRBD1	many	CASSRGLDTGELFF	TGTGCCAGCAGTAGGGGGCTGGACACCGGGGAGCTGTTTTTT
TRBV20-1	TRBJ1-2	.	.	CSARDPWGEINYGYTF	TGCAGTGCTAGAGATCCGTGGGGGGAGATTAACTATGGCTACACCTTC
TRBV19	TRBJ1-2	.	.	CASSIDHGDGTDGYTF	TGTGCCAGTAGTATAGATCATGGAGACGGAACGGATGGCTACACCTTC
TRBV6-2/TRBV6-3	TRBJ2-5	TRBD2	many	CASSKIRGVGQETQYF	TGTGCCAGCAGTAAAATCCGGGGGGTGGGGCAAGAGACCCAGTACTTC
TRBV6-1	TRBJ2-2	TRBD1	many	CASSQDRGRGELFF	TGTGCCAGCAGTCAAGACAGGGGGCGCGGGGAGCTGTTTTTT
TRBV27	TRBJ1-5	TRBD1	many	CASSPTGLSNQPQHF	TGTGCCAGCAGTCCGACAGGGCTTAGCAATCAGCCCCAGCATTTT
TRBV7-9	TRBJ2-7	.	.	CASSLTQENEQYF	TGTGCCAGCAGCTTAACGCAAGAAAACGAGCAGTACTTC
TRBV12-3/TRBV12-4	TRBJ1-1	.	few	CASTPAGTEAFF	TGTGCCAGCACCCCGGCGGGCACTGAAGCTTTCTTT
TRBV6-1	TRBJ2-2	TRBD1	few	CASSPSGTGRTGELFF	TGTGCCAGCAGTCCCTCCGGGACAGGGCGAACCGGGGAGCTGTTTTTT
TRBV2	TRBJ1-5	.	.	CASSVEGLDQPQHF	TGTGCCAGCAGTGTTGAGGGGCTAGATCAGCCCCAGCATTTT
TRBV7-9	TRBJ2-5	TRBD1	.	CASSSRDRGTDETQYF	TGTGCCAGCAGCTCGAGGGACAGGGGGACAGATGAGACCCAGTACTTC
TRBV7-9	TRBJ2-7	TRBD2	.	CASSLVVGLGVLASYEQYF	TGTGCCAGCAGCCTAGTTGTGGGACTAGGGGTTTTAGCCTCCTACGAGCAGTACTTC
TRBV2	TRBJ2-7	TRBD1	few	CASSGLGQGSYEQYF	TGTGCCAGCAGTGGTCTGGGACAGGGGTCCTACGAGCAGTACTTC
TRBV18	TRBJ2-5	.	.	CASSPPTGAETQYF	TGTGCCAGCTCACCACCAACGGGAGCAGAGACCCAGTACTTC
TRBV11-2	TRBJ2-5	.	many	CASSLEWQDQETQYF	TGTGCCAGCAGCTTAGAGTGGCAGGACCAAGAGACCCAGTACTTC
TRBV27	TRBJ2-5	.	few	CASGRGVTQYF	TGTGCCAGCGGCCGAGGAGTGACCCAGTACTTC
TRBV2	TRBJ2-7	TRBD2	many	CATSSGGRQYEQYF	TGTGCCACCTCTAGCGGGGGACGTCAATACGAGCAGTACTTC
TRBV20-1	TRBJ2-2	.	many	CSASSGGGTGELFF	TGCAGTGCTAGTTCAGGGGGAGGGACCGGGGAGCTGTTTTTT
TRBV12-3/TRBV12-4	TRBJ2-2	TRBD2	many	CASRLTSGTGELFF	TGTGCCAGCAGACTGACTAGCGGCACCGGGGAGCTGTTTTTT
TRBV7-2	TRBJ1-2	.	many	CASSRGGSYGYTF	TGTGCCAGCAGTCGTGGAGGGAGCTATGGCTACACCTTC
TRBV6-2/TRBV6-3	TRBJ2-2	.	many	CASSWSWGKENTGELFF	TGTGCCAGCAGTTGGAGTTGGGGGAAAGAAAACACCGGGGAGCTGTTTTTT
TRBV3-1	TRBJ1-4	.	.	CASSHGGGLNEKLFF	TGTGCCAGCAGCCACGGTGGGGGGTTGAACGAAAAACTGTTTTTT
TRBV30	TRBJ1-2	.	many	CAWSPPLSSYGYTF	TGTGCCTGGAGCCCCCCCCTATCAAGCTATGGCTACACCTTC
TRBV5-1	TRBJ2-2	TRBD1	few	CASSWKQGAHTGELFF	TGCGCCAGCAGCTGGAAACAGGGGGCTCATACCGGGGAGCTGTTTTTT
TRBV5-1	TRBJ2-7	.	.	CASSRDITYEQYF	TGCGCCAGCAGTCGGGACATTACCTACGAGCAGTACTTC
TRBV11-2	TRBJ2-1	.	few	CASSLDYQRRNNEQFF	TGTGCCAGCAGCTTAGATTACCAGCGGAGAAACAATGAGCAGTTCTTC
TRBV7-2	TRBJ2-5	.	many	CASSANRLRSQETQYF	TGTGCCAGCAGCGCAAACAGACTACGGAGCCAAGAGACCCAGTACTTC
TRBV5-5	TRBJ1-1	TRBD1	few	CASSPRPPATGEMNTEAFF	TGTGCCAGCAGCCCCAGGCCTCCCGCTACAGGGGAAATGAACACTGAAGCTTTCTTT
TRBV5-1	TRBJ2-7	.	.	CASSFEGYSSYEQYF	TGCGCCAGCAGCTTTGAGGGTTACAGCTCCTACGAGCAGTACTTC
TRBV6-1	TRBJ2-3	TRBD2	.	CASRPGLDTDTQYF	TGTGCCAGCAGGCCGGGACTAGACACAGATACGCAGTATTTT
TRBV5-1	TRBJ2-5	TRBD2	.	CASSPGLAGAETQYF	TGCGCCAGCAGCCCCGGACTAGCGGGGGCGGAGACCCAGTACTTC
TRBV29-1	TRBJ1-5	TRBD1	.	CSARTGINNQPQHF	TGCAGCGCTCGGACAGGGATTAACAATCAGCCCCAGCATTTT
TRBV6-5	TRBJ1-2	TRBD1	many	CASSYSPDRASGYTF	TGTGCCAGCAGTTACTCGCCAGACAGGGCGAGTGGCTACACCTTC
TRBV12-3/TRBV12-4	TRBJ2-3	TRBD1	.	CASSPLTGGSTDTQYF	TGTGCCAGCAGCCCTTTGACAGGGGGAAGCACAGATACGCAGTATTTT
TRBV27	TRBJ2-2	.	many	CASSSDKAPGELFF	TGTGCCAGCAGTTCCGACAAGGCTCCCGGGGAGCTGTTTTTT
TRBV6-1	TRBJ1-2	.	many	CASRRVVNYGYTF	TGTGCCAGCAGGCGGGTCGTTAACTATGGCTACACCTTC
TRBV7-6	TRBJ1-2	TRBD1	.	CASSLEQGDYGYTF	TGTGCCAGCAGCTTGGAGCAGGGGGACTATGGCTACACCTTC
TRBV6-9	TRBJ2-6	.	few	CASSYQMLGQSSGANVLTF	TGTGCCAGCAGTTACCAGATGCTGGGGCAGAGCTCTGGGGCCAACGTCCTGACTTTC
TRBV24-1	TRBJ1-2	.	.	CATSDLQGADYGYTF	TGTGCCACCAGTGATTTGCAAGGGGCGGACTATGGCTACACCTTC
TRBV27	TRBJ1-5	.	few	CASSLSPPTTANQPQHF	TGTGCCAGCAGTTTATCACCGCCTACAACGGCTAATCAGCCCCAGCATTTT